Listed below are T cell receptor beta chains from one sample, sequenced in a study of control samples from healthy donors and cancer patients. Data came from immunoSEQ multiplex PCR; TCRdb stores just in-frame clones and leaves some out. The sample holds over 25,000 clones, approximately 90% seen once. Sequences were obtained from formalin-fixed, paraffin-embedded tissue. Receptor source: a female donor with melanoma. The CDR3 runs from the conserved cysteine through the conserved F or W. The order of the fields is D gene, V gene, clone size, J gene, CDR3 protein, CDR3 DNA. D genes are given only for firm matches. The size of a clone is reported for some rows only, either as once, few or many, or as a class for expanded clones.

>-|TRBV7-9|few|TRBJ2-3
CASSLAGKADTQYF
TGTGCCAGCAGCTTGGCGGGTAAAGCAGATACGCAGTATTTT
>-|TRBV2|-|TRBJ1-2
CASSEVGEGYTF
TGTGCCAGCAGTGAAGTGGGAGAAGGCTACACCTTC
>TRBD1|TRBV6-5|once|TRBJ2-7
CASSLDRGEQYF
TGTGCCAGCAGTCTAGACAGGGGCGAGCAGTACTTC
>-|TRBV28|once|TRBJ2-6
CASSLWSGTGANVLTF
TGTGCCAGCAGTTTATGGTCCGGGACCGGGGCCAACGTCCTGACTTTC
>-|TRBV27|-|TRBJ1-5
CASSYQYNQPQHF
TGTGCCAGCAGTTACCAGTACAATCAGCCCCAGCATTTT
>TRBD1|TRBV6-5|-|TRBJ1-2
CASQTGGRLGYTF
TGTGCCAGTCAGACAGGGGGAAGATTGGGCTACACCTTC
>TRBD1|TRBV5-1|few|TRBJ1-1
CASSADRGVEAFF
TGCGCCAGCAGCGCAGACAGGGGGGTTGAAGCTTTCTTT
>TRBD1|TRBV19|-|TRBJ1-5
CASSIQAQGGQPQHF
TGTGCCAGTAGTATCCAGGCCCAGGGGGGGCAGCCCCAGCATTTT
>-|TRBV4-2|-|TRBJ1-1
CASSQDGVNRGTEAFF
TGTGCCAGCAGCCAAGATGGAGTGAATCGGGGTACTGAAGCTTTCTTT
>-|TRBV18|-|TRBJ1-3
CASSQTGPNSGNTIYF
TGTGCCAGCTCACAAACCGGGCCTAACTCTGGAAACACCATATATTTT
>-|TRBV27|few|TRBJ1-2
CASSLSPSTGLSGYTF
TGTGCCAGCAGCCTCAGCCCGTCGACAGGCCTTTCGGGCTACACCTTC
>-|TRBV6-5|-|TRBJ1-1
CASRKDGNTEAFF
TGTGCCAGCAGAAAGGACGGGAACACTGAAGCTTTCTTT
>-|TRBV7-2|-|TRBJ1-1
CASRESGLLNTEAFF
TGTGCCAGCCGTGAGTCGGGACTCCTGAACACTGAAGCTTTCTTT
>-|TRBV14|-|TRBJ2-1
CASSTTTSSYNEQFF
TGTGCCAGCAGCACGACTACGAGCTCCTACAATGAGCAGTTCTTC
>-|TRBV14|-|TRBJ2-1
CASSPRANSYNEQFF
TGTGCCAGCAGCCCTCGGGCAAATTCCTACAATGAGCAGTTCTTC
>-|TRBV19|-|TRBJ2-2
CASSRGWANTGELFF
TGTGCCAGTAGTAGGGGTTGGGCTAACACCGGGGAGCTGTTTTTT
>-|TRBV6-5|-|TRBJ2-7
CASSYSWNYEQYF
TGTGCCAGCAGTTACTCATGGAACTACGAGCAGTACTTC
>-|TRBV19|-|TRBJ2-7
CASSIVGSYEQYF
TGTGCCAGTAGTATAGTCGGCAGCTACGAGCAGTACTTC
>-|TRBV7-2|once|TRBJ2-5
CASSLARDPWGQETQYF
TGTGCCAGCAGCTTAGCGCGGGACCCTTGGGGGCAAGAGACCCAGTACTTC
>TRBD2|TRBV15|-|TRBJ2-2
CATSSPGLAGATGRELFF
TGTGCCACCAGCAGTCCGGGACTAGCGGGAGCGACCGGTAGGGAGCTGTTTTTT
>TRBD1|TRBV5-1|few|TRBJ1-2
CASKINTGGANYGYTF
TGCGCCAGCAAGATCAATACAGGGGGTGCTAACTATGGCTACACCTTC
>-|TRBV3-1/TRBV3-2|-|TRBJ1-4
CASSQAMGGRSGKLFF
TGTGCCAGCAGCCAAGCTATGGGGGGACGGTCCGGAAAACTGTTTTTT
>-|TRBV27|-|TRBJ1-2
CASSLLPRDYGYTF
TGTGCCAGCAGTTTACTTCCCCGCGACTATGGCTACACCTTC
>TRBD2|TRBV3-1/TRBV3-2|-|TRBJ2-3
CASSYSGTSVSTDTQYF
TGTGCCAGCAGCTATTCCGGGACTAGCGTCAGCACAGATACGCAGTATTTT
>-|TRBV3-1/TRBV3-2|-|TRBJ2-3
CASRSRGDTQYF
TGTGCCAGCAGATCGCGCGGAGATACGCAGTATTTT
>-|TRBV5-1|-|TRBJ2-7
CASRITSYSYEQYF
TGCGCCAGCAGGATTACTAGTTACTCCTACGAGCAGTACTTC
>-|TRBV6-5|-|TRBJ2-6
CASSFGANVLTF
TGTGCCAGCAGTTTCGGGGCCAACGTCCTGACTTTC
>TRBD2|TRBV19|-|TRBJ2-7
CASSLPGGYEQYF
TGTGCCAGTAGTCTCCCGGGGGGCTACGAGCAGTACTTC
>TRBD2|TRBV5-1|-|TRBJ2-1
CASSPRLAGGGNEQFF
TGCGCCAGCAGCCCCCGTTTAGCGGGAGGCGGTAATGAGCAGTTCTTC
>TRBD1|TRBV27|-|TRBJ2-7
CASSLSRGNYEQYF
TGTGCCAGCAGTTTGTCCAGGGGGAACTACGAGCAGTACTTC
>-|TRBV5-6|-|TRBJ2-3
CASSLNSGFTGTDTQYF
TGTGCCAGCAGCTTGAATAGCGGCTTCACTGGCACAGATACGCAGTATTTT
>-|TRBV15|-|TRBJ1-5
CAIGPRQDNQPQHF
TGTGCCATCGGGCCCCGACAGGACAATCAGCCCCAGCATTTT
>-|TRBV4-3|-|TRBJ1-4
CASSQASKYNEKLFF
TGCGCCAGCAGCCAAGCCTCGAAGTATAATGAAAAACTGTTTTTT
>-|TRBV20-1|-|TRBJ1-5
CSASRVSNQPQHF
TGCAGTGCTAGTCGAGTCAGCAATCAGCCCCAGCATTTT
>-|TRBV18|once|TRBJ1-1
CASSLDRNTEAFF
TGTGCCAGCTCACTGGACAGGAACACTGAAGCTTTCTTT
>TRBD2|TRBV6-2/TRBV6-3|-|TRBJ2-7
CASSYEAGTGEQYF
TGTGCCAGCAGTTACGAAGCGGGGACCGGGGAGCAGTACTTC
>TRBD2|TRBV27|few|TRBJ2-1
CASSSSPAGSSYNEQFF
TGTGCCAGCAGCTCCTCCCCAGCGGGGAGCTCCTACAATGAGCAGTTCTTC
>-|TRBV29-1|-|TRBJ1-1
CSGGVQMNTEAFF
TGCAGCGGGGGGGTACAGATGAACACTGAAGCTTTCTTT
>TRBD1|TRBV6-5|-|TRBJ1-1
CASRPRAGGTEAFF
TGTGCCAGCAGGCCTAGGGCAGGGGGGACTGAAGCTTTCTTT
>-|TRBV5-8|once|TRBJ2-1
CASSPPGRGRATLNEQFF
TGTGCCAGCAGCCCCCCTGGGAGGGGGAGGGCTACATTGAATGAGCAGTTCTTC
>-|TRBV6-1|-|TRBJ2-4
CASSEGQPGNIQYF
TGTGCCAGCAGTGAAGGACAGCCGGGGAACATTCAGTACTTC
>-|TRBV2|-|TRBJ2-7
CASSKDTRYEQYF
TGTGCCAGCAGTAAGGACACACGATACGAGCAGTACTTC
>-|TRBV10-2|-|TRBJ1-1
CASSRTRSNTEAFF
TGCGCCAGCAGCCGGACAAGATCGAACACTGAAGCTTTCTTT
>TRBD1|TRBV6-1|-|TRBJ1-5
CASSEMGQEVQPQHF
TGTGCCAGCAGTGAAATGGGACAGGAGGTTCAGCCCCAGCATTTT
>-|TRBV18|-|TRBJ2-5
CASLTGGREETQYF
TGTGCCAGTCTTACTGGGGGCCGAGAAGAGACCCAGTACTTC
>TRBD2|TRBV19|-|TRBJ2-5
CASSIKPGLASETQYF
TGTGCCAGTAGTATAAAACCGGGACTAGCGTCTGAGACCCAGTACTTC
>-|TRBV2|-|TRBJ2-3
CASTWRDADTQYF
TGTGCCAGCACCTGGAGGGACGCAGATACGCAGTATTTT
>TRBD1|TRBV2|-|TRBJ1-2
CASSERQGRVGYTF
TGTGCCAGCAGTGAACGACAGGGGAGGGTTGGCTACACCTTC
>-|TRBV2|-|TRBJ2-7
CASTMTKATYEQYF
TGTGCCAGCACCATGACCAAGGCCACCTACGAGCAGTACTTC
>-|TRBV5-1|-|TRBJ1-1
CASSPREGVTEAFF
TGCGCCAGCAGCCCTCGGGAGGGAGTAACTGAAGCTTTCTTT
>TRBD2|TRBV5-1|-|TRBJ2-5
CASIAGDLGETQYF
TGCGCCAGCATAGCGGGAGATCTAGGAGAGACCCAGTACTTC
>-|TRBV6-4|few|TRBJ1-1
CASKKSGLNTEAFF
TGTGCCAGCAAGAAGAGTGGGTTGAACACTGAAGCTTTCTTT
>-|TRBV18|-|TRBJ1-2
CASSPGLSGSSYGYTF
TGTGCCAGCTCACCAGGTCTGAGTGGGTCCTCCTATGGCTACACCTTC
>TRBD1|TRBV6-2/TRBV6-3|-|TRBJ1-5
CASTPRGQSNQPQHF
TGTGCCAGCACCCCAAGGGGACAGAGCAATCAGCCCCAGCATTTT
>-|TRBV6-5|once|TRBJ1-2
CASRGDDYGYTF
TGTGCCAGCAGGGGCGACGACTATGGCTACACCTTC
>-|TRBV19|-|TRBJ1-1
CASSIRRVNTEAFF
TGTGCCAGTAGTATTCGGAGGGTAAACACTGAAGCTTTCTTT
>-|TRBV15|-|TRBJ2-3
CATSRDRPQDTQYF
TGTGCCACCAGCAGAGACCGCCCACAGGATACGCAGTATTTT
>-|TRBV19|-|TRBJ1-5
CASSIVWDQPQHF
TGTGCCAGTAGTATAGTTTGGGATCAGCCCCAGCATTTT
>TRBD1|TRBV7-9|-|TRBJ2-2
CASSLFRGRDTGELFF
TGTGCCAGCAGCTTATTCAGGGGGCGAGACACCGGGGAGCTGTTTTTT